Sequencing of this TCR beta chain was carried out in a study of Graves' ophthalmopathy and Graves' hyperthyroidism. Deletions cut 4 bases from V and 2 bases from J, with 18 bases between. The CDR3 runs to 16 residues. The germline gives CDR1 SGHDT, CDR2 YYEEEE. The diagnostic workup employed clinical symptoms, serum thyroxine, TRAb, thyroid ultrasound and orbital computed tomography. This clonotype was found many times. Antigen specificity is unknown. The study's findings and limits: The model forecast ophthalmopathy progression, reaching roughly 64% sensitivity and approximately 72% specificity.

Beta-chain TCR CDR3 regions were amplified from RNA transcripts. The first round was an RT-PCR with HTBI primers, and the second round was a multiplex PCR. MiXCR was run by TCRdb on the multiplex PCR reads, yielding one entry per CDR3 protein. The table records 650,000 to 900,000 distinct CDR3 sequences, 40% of them present only once. This TCR was recovered from an adult man with Graves' ophthalmopathy. Sample: peripheral blood. V gene TRBV5-6 combines with J gene TRBJ2-5; a weak D match, TRBD1 (6 bases). The CDR3 is CASSPRGQGRQETQYF. DNA of the CDR3: TGTGCCAGCAGCCCTAGGGGACAAGGGCGACAAGAGACCCAGTACTTC.